Shown below are 13 T cell receptor beta chains from a single sample sequenced in a study of T cells in narcolepsy. Produced via immunoSEQ multiplex PCR; TCRdb's table is partial and in-frame only. The sample includes some 23,000 clones, 84% of them seen just once. Sequenced sample: CD45RA- memory CD4+ T cells from PBMCs. Receptor source: a human donor with narcolepsy.

The genes are TRBV19 and TRBJ2-4, with D possibly TRBD2 on 5 matching bases. Trimming stripped 0 bases from V and 5 bases from J, with 14 bases between. From germline, CDR1 is LNHDA and CDR2 SQIVND (reference sequence). The CDR3 extends over 16 amino acids. Written as DNA, the CDR3 is TGTGCCAGTAGTATAGAAGGTGCGAGGGCCCAAAACATTCAGTACTTC. This encodes CASSIEGARAQNIQYF.

This clone has just a few counts. The genes are TRBV5-1 and TRBJ2-2; D is perhaps TRBD2 (6 bases). V shed 6 bases and J shed 1 base, with 13 bases lying between them. Germline CDR1 is SGHRS and CDR2 is YFSETQ. The CDR3 has 15 amino acids. CDR3 DNA sequence: TGCGCCAGCAAACGACTAGTAGAGAACACCGGGGAGCTGTTTTTT. Translating it yields CASKRLVENTGELFF.

V and J are TRBV4-2 and TRBJ1-5; no clear D gene. CDR3 length: 13 amino acids. V lost 0 bases and J 4 bases, leaving 4 bases between the germline ends. Germline assignment: CDR1 LGHNA and CDR2 YNFKEQ. The CDR3 nucleotides are TGTGCCAGCAGCCAAGATAGAAATCAGCCCCAGCATTTT. This gives the protein CASSQDRNQPQHF.

The chain links TRBV28 to TRBJ2-7; TRBD2 matches at 7 bases. This CDR3 is built from 16 residues. The V gene's germline CDR1 is MDHEN and CDR2 SYDVKM. The V segment lost 4 bases and the J segment 7 bases; nucleotides outside the gene matches: 16. CDR3 protein: CASSSRILAAGWEQYF. In DNA form, the CDR3 reads TGTGCCAGCAGTTCTAGAATCCTAGCGGCCGGCTGGGAGCAGTACTTC.

Notes on this clone: The DNA is omitted, as the CDR3 cannot be located on it reliably, and the CDR3 follows TCRdb's listing. The J gene is TRBJ2-7, the V gene TRBV21-1; the D call TRBD1 from the table was never checked on the DNA. TRBV21-1 is given as a pseudogene. The CDR3 extends over 16 residues, inclusive of both ends. CDR3 in amino acids: CAPSPWTGPYPCEQYF.

The chain couples TRBV28 to TRBJ2-7; the match to TRBD2 covers 8 bases. The CDR3 spans 15 residues. CDR1 MDHEN and CDR2 SYDVKM come from the germline V gene. Losses at the gene ends were 4 bases for V and 3 bases for J; bases not matched to a gene: 8. The CDR3 sequence is CASSSLRAGGYEQYF. The CDR3 nucleotides read TGTGCCAGCAGTTCCCTCCGGGCGGGAGGCTACGAGCAGTACTTC.

J is TRBJ2-7 and V is TRBV6-5; D possibly uses TRBD1 or TRBD2 (5 bases each). Trimming shortened V by 7 bases and J by 0 bases, and 13 bases separated the two germline ends. The germline gives CDR1 MNHEY, CDR2 SVGAGI. The CDR3 has 14 amino acids. The CDR3 loop reads CASIWDAGSYEQYF. The CDR3 DNA follows: TGTGCCAGCATCTGGGACGCTGGCTCCTACGAGCAGTACTTC.

The chain has TRBV5-6 and TRBJ1-5; D uncertain. Germline loops: CDR1 SGHDT, CDR2 YYEEEE. This CDR3 is built from 14 residues. The ends were cut back, 4 bases at V and 7 bases at J, with 15 bases in the middle. In nucleotides, the CDR3 is TGTGCCAGCAGCCTCCCCGGGCTGGGACAGCCCCAGCATTTT. It specifies CASSLPGLGQPQHF. Filled out from reference TRBV5-6 and TRBJ1-5, the complete variable domain reads DAGVTQSPTHLIKTRGQQVTLRCSPKSGHDTVSWYQQALGQGPQFIFQYYEEEERQRGNFPDRFSGHQFPNYSSELNVNALLLGDSALYLCASSLPGLGQPQHFGDGTRLSIL.

This sequence joins TRBV7-3 and TRBJ2-6; a weak D match, TRBD2 (6 bases). V lost 0 bases and J 4 bases, leaving 10 bases between the germline ends. CDR1 and CDR2 from the germline V gene are SGHTA and FQGTGA. This CDR3 has 16 amino acids. In nucleotides, the CDR3 is TGTGCCAGCAGCTTAACTGGAGGGTACGGGGCCAACGTCCTGACTTTC. This translates into CASSLTGGYGANVLTF.

The rearrangement links TRBV7-2 to TRBJ2-7, with D possibly TRBD2 on 5 matching bases. The germline V and J ends were trimmed by 5 bases and 2 bases, with 13 bases remaining between them. The CDR3 loop spans 14 amino acids. CDR1 and CDR2 (germline): SGHTA, FQGNSA. This CDR3 reads CASSEDSPPYEQYF. Written as DNA, the CDR3 is TGTGCCAGCAGCGAGGACTCCCCCCCCTACGAGCAGTACTTC.

As regards this clone: One end of the junction fails to match germline, which may point to a read error. This chain uses TRBV2 with TRBJ2-5, with D unclear. The CDR3 runs 11 residues. Germline V gives CDR1 SNHLY, CDR2 FYNNEI. The CDR3 nucleotides read TGTGCCAGCAGGAAACAAGAGACCCAGCACTTC. This sequence encodes CASRKQETQHF.

This clone has a handful of counts. CDR3 nucleotide sequence: TGTGCCATCAGTGAGTCGACTCAGCGGGCAGGGTCTCGGCCCCAGCATTTT. Translation: CAISESTQRAGSRPQHF. The rearrangement uses TRBV10-3 and TRBJ1-5; maybe TRBD1 (5 bases). There are 17 residues in the CDR3. From germline, CDR1 is ENHRY and CDR2 SYGVKD. Trimming removed 0 bases from V and 9 bases from J, with 21 bases in between.

By proportion, this clone is medium-sized. The chain has TRBV4-3 and TRBJ1-5; D remains unclear. Germline CDR1 LGHNA, CDR2 YSLEER. CDR3 length: 15 residues. V was shortened by 0 bases and J by 3 bases, with 9 bases between the two germline ends. CDR3 protein: CASSQDIGHNQPQHF. CDR3 coding DNA: TGCGCCAGCAGCCAAGATATCGGGCACAATCAGCCCCAGCATTTT.